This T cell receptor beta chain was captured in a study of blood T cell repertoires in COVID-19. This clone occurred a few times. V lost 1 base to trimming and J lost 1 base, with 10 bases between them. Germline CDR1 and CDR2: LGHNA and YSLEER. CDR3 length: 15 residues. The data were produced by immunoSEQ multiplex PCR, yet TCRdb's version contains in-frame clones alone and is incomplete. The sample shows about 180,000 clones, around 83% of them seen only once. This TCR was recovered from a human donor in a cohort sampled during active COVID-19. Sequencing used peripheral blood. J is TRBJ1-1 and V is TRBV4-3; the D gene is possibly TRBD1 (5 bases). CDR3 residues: CASSQVIDRNTEAFF. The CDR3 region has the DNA TGCGCCAGCAGCCAAGTCATCGACAGGAACACTGAAGCTTTCTTT.